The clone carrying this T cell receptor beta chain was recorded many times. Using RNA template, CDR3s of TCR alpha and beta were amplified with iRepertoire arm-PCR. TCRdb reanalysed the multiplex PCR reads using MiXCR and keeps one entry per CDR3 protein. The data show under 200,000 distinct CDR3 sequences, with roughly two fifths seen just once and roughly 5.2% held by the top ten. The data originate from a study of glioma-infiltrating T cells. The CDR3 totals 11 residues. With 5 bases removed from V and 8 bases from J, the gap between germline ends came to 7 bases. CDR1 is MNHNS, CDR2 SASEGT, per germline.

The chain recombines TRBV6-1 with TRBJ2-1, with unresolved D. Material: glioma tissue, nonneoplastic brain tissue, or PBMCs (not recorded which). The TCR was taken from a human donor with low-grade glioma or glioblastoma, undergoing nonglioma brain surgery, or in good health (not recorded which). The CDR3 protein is CASSRTHEQFF. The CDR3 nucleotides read TGTGCCAGCAGTAGAACCCATGAGCAGTTCTTC.